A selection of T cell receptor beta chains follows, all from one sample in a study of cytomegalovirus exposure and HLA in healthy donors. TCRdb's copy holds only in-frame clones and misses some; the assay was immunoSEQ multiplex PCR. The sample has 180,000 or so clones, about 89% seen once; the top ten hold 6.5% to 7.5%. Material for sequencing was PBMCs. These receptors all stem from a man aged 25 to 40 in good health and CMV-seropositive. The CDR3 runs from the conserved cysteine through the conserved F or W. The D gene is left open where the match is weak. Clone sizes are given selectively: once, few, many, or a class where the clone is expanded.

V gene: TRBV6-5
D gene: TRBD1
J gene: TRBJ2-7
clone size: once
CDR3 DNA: TGTGCCAGCAGTTACCGGGACAGGGGGCCCTACGAGCAGTACTTC
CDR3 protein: CASSYRDRGPYEQYF

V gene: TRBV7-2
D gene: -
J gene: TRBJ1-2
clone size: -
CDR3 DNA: TGTGCCAGCAGCTTGCGGGGGGGTGGCTACACCTTC
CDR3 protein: CASSLRGGGYTF

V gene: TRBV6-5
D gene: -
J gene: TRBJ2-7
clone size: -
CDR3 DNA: TGTGCCAGCAGTCCACAGGGAGGCGTTTCGCGAGAGCAGTACTTC
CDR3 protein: CASSPQGGVSREQYF

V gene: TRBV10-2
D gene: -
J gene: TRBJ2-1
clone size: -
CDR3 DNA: TGCGCCAGCACCCCGGGGCGGACTGTCAATGAGCAGTTCTTC
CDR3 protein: CASTPGRTVNEQFF

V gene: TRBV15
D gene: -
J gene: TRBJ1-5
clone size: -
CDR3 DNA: TGTGCCACCAGCCCTGCGGGCAGAGTAAATCAGCCCCAGCATTTT
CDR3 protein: CATSPAGRVNQPQHF

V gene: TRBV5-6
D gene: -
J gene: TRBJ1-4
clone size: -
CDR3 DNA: TGTGCCAGCAGCCTATTAACAGGATACCTTAATGAAAAACTGTTTTTT
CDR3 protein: CASSLLTGYLNEKLFF

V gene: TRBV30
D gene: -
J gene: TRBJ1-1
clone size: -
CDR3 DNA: TGTGCCTGGAGCTACCAACGGGTAAACACTGAAGCTTTCTTT
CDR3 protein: CAWSYQRVNTEAFF

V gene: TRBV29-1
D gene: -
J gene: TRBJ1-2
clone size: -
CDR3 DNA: TGCAGCGGTGACCCTGCGGATGGCTACACCTTC
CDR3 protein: CSGDPADGYTF

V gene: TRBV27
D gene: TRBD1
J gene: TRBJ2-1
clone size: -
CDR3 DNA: TGTGCCAGCAGTGCGGGACAGGTCAATGAGCAGTTCTTC
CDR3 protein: CASSAGQVNEQFF

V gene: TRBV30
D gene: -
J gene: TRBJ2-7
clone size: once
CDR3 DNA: TGTGCCTGGAGTGTATCTCGGGGGGCAGTGTACGAGCAGTACTTC
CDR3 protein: CAWSVSRGAVYEQYF

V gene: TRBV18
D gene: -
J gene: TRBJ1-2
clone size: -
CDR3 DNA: TGTGCCAGCTCACCACCGCTGGAAAGTGCTGATGGCTACACCTTC
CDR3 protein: CASSPPLESADGYTF

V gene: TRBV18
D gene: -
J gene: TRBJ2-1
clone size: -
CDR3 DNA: TGTGCCAGCTCACCACAGGATGAAAATGAGCAGTTCTTC
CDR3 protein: CASSPQDENEQFF

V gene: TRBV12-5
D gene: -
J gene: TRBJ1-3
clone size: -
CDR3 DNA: TGTGCTAGTGGTTTCGGCAGTGGAGGCTCTGGAAACACCATATATTTT
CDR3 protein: CASGFGSGGSGNTIYF

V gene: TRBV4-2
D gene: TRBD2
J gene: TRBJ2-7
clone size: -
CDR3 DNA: TGTGCCAGCAGCCAAGAGTCTAGCGGGAGGACCGAGCAGTACTTC
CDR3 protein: CASSQESSGRTEQYF

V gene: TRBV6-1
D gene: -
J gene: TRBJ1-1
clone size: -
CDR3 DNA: TGTGCCAGCAGTGACCCGGGCAGCCTAGGGAGTACTGAAGCTTTCTTT
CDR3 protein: CASSDPGSLGSTEAFF

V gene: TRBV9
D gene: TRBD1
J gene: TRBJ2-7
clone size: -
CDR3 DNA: TGTGCCAGCAGCGCTTGGGACAGTTCCTACGAGCAGTACTTC
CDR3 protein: CASSAWDSSYEQYF

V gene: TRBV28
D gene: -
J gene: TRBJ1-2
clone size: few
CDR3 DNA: TGTGCCAGCAGTTCGGGGGCTAACTATGGCTACACCTTC
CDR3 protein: CASSSGANYGYTF